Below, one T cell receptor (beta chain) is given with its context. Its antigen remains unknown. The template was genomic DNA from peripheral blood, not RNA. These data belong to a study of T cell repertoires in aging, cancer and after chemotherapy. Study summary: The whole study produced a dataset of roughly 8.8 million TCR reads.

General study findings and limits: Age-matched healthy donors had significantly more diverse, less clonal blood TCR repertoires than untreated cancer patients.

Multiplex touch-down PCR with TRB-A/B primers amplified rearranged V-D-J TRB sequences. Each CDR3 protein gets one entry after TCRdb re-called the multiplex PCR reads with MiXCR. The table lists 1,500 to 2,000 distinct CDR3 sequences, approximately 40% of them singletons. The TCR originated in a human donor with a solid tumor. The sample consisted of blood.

The CDR3 region is CATSDSGQGSYEQYF. Here the CDR3 DNA reads TGTGCCACCAGTGACTCGGGACAGGGGTCTTACGAGCAGTACTTC. The chain recombines TRBV24-1 with TRBJ2-7; 10 bases line up with TRBD1. The CDR3 totals 15 residues. Germline trimming cut 4 bases from V and 4 bases from J; bases unmatched to any gene: 6. CDR1 is KGHDR and CDR2 is SFDVKD in the germline V gene.